The rows below give T cell receptor beta chains drawn from one sample of a study of shared clonotypes between healthy human individuals. Libraries were prepared by immunoSEQ multiplex PCR; TCRdb keeps only in-frame clonotypes and omits some of them. Among approximately 500,000 clones listed, almost 97% were seen once. The sample comprised naive CD4+ T cells sorted from blood. These receptors were obtained from a woman aged 30 to 39 in good health. CDR3s include the opening cysteine and the closing phenylalanine or tryptophan. A D gene is named only where the DNA matches it firmly. Size values are once, few and many counts, or a class for expanded clones, and some rows have none.

j_call v_call clone_size d_call cdr3_length cdr3_aa cdr3_nt
TRBJ1-5 TRBV16 - - 15 CASSHRQDSNQPQHF TGTGCCAGCAGCCATAGGCAAGATAGCAATCAGCCCCAGCATTTT
TRBJ1-1 TRBV2 - - 14 CASSGVSEGTEAFF TGTGCCAGCAGTGGGGTCTCAGAGGGCACTGAAGCTTTCTTT
TRBJ1-2 TRBV25-1 - - 14 CASSEYGTAYGYTF TGTGCCAGCAGTGAATACGGGACGGCCTATGGCTACACCTTC
TRBJ1-2 TRBV27 - TRBD1 13 CASSLEGALGYTF TGTGCCAGCAGTTTAGAGGGGGCGTTGGGCTACACCTTC
TRBJ2-7 TRBV30 - - 11 CAWSVHYEQYF TGTGCCTGGAGTGTACACTACGAGCAGTACTTC
TRBJ2-5 TRBV5-1 - - 15 CASGPYLGGQETQYF TGCGCCAGCGGACCCTATTTGGGGGGCCAAGAGACCCAGTACTTC
TRBJ1-3 TRBV6-5 once - 14 CASSYAPSGNTIYF TGTGCCAGCAGTTACGCTCCTTCTGGAAACACCATATATTTT
TRBJ2-7 TRBV18 - TRBD2 18 CASSPPGLAGVSSYEQYF TGTGCCAGCTCACCACCGGGACTAGCGGGGGTGAGCTCCTACGAGCAGTACTTC
TRBJ1-2 TRBV18 - - 16 CASSPQPGALSEGYTF TGTGCCAGCTCACCACAGCCGGGCGCTCTGTCTGAAGGCTACACCTTC
TRBJ2-7 TRBV10-1 - - 14 CASSEYDGSYEQYF TGCGCCAGCAGTGAGTATGACGGATCCTACGAGCAGTACTTC
TRBJ1-1 TRBV29-1 - TRBD1 11 CSVRGQTEAFF TGCAGCGTTCGGGGACAGACTGAAGCTTTCTTT
TRBJ2-1 TRBV28 - - 14 CASVSSDLSGEQFF TGTGCCAGCGTCTCTAGCGACTTGTCGGGGGAGCAGTTCTTC
TRBJ1-3 TRBV21-1 - - 13 CASSKVRGDRGFF TGTGCCAGCAGCAAAGTAAGAGGGGACAGGGGTTTTTTT
TRBJ2-7 TRBV5-6 - - 14 CASSLAGSIYEQYF TGTGCCAGCAGCTTGGCGGGTTCTATCTACGAGCAGTACTTC
TRBJ2-1 TRBV28 - TRBD2 15 CASSKGLALYNEQFF TGTGCCAGCAGCAAAGGACTAGCGTTGTACAATGAGCAGTTCTTC
TRBJ2-2 TRBV5-1 - - 14 CASSSMSGSGELFF TGCGCCAGCAGCTCGATGTCCGGGAGCGGGGAGCTGTTTTTT
TRBJ2-7 TRBV27 - TRBD1 15 CASSPRTGVSYEQYF TGTGCCAGCAGTCCGCGGACAGGGGTCTCCTACGAGCAGTACTTC
TRBJ2-7 TRBV6-6 - - 16 CASSYSRWGGPGEQYF TGTGCCAGCAGTTACTCGCGGTGGGGCGGTCCGGGCGAGCAGTACTTC
TRBJ2-7 TRBV5-6 - - 11 CASSLVYEQYF TGTGCCAGCAGCTTGGTTTACGAGCAGTACTTC
TRBJ1-5 TRBV19 - - 17 CASSIAPPDYSNQPQHF TGTGCCAGTAGTATAGCTCCCCCAGATTATAGCAATCAGCCCCAGCATTTT
TRBJ1-4 TRBV28 - TRBD1 14 CASSKDRNNEKLFF TGTGCCAGCAGTAAGGACAGGAATAATGAAAAACTGTTTTTT
TRBJ1-2 TRBV12-5 - - 13 CASGSDRRRGYTF TGTGCTAGTGGGTCAGACAGGCGTCGGGGCTACACCTTC
TRBJ2-6 TRBV19 - - 16 CASSIRPIAGANVLTF TGTGCCAGTAGTATTCGGCCCATTGCTGGGGCCAACGTCCTGACTTTC
TRBJ2-3 TRBV5-4 once TRBD2 16 CASRPPLAEAADTQYF TGTGCCAGCAGGCCCCCACTAGCGGAGGCGGCAGATACGCAGTATTTT
TRBJ2-3 TRBV11-1 - - 17 CASSLEGGRWFTDTQYF TGTGCCAGCAGCTTAGAGGGGGGAAGGTGGTTCACAGATACGCAGTATTTT
TRBJ1-3 TRBV27 - - 17 CASSLSRAPMPGNTIYF TGTGCCAGCAGTTTATCCAGGGCCCCCATGCCGGGAAACACCATATATTTT
TRBJ2-7 TRBV6-1 once TRBD2 14 CASSDRTSFPEQYF TGTGCCAGCAGTGACCGGACTAGCTTTCCCGAGCAGTACTTC
TRBJ2-7 TRBV28 - TRBD2 15 CASRPAPGTNYEQYF TGTGCCAGCAGGCCAGCGCCCGGGACTAACTACGAGCAGTACTTC
TRBJ1-2 TRBV27 - - 15 CASSLAAGAPNGYTF TGTGCCAGCAGTTTGGCGGCGGGGGCGCCGAATGGCTACACCTTC
TRBJ2-7 TRBV5-1 - - 12 CASSPGAYEQYF TGCGCCAGCAGCCCGGGGGCCTACGAGCAGTACTTC
TRBJ2-3 TRBV7-9 - TRBD1 13 CASSYRGLDTQYF TGTGCCAGCAGTTACAGGGGGCTGGATACGCAGTATTTT
TRBJ1-2 TRBV27 - - 13 CASSYQGLGGYTF TGTGCCAGCAGTTATCAGGGGCTGGGTGGCTACACCTTC
TRBJ2-1 TRBV5-1 - TRBD2 16 CASSLATGTINNEQFF TGCGCCAGCAGCTTGGCCACCGGGACTATTAACAATGAGCAGTTCTTC
TRBJ1-2 TRBV19 - - 14 CASSIEAGNYGYTF TGTGCCAGTAGTATTGAGGCAGGGAACTATGGCTACACCTTC